There are many counts of the clone carrying this T cell receptor (beta chain). No antigen is known for it. The read stops 3 residues short of the end of the CDR3; the missing end is completed from the germline J gene. The data originate from a study of T cell clonality in common variable immunodeficiency. Germline V gene data show CDR1 as SNHLY and CDR2 as FYNNEI. This CDR3 comprises 15 residues. V shed 4 bases and J shed 6 bases, with 16 bases lying between them. Sequencing used immunoSEQ multiplex PCR; TCRdb keeps in-frame clones, though not all of them. Found here are tens of thousands of clones, no singletons; the ten largest cover roughly 10%. Overall study findings and caveats: CVID subjects shared fewer TCRbeta clones than healthy controls did.

This clonotype was sampled from a person between 18 and 70 years old in good health. The specimen was peripheral blood mononuclear cells. J is TRBJ1-5 and V is TRBV2, with D possibly TRBD1 on 5 matching bases. CDR3 DNA, as far as it was read: TGTGCCAGCAGTGCTCCGGCAGGGAGGCGTCAGCCC. It codes for CASSAPAGRRQP. The CDR3 reads in full as CASSAPAGRRQPQHF.